These 15 T cell receptor beta chains were all obtained from the same sample, sequenced in a study of T cell responses to AZD1222 COVID-19 vaccine. The method was immunoSEQ multiplex PCR; TCRdb's version includes in-frame clones alone and lacks a portion of them. The sample yields about 140,000 clones, 80% to 95% seen once. Sample: peripheral blood, taken 28 days after the second AZD1222 dose. The receptors come from an adult who received the AZD1222 COVID-19 vaccine.

The V call is TRBV12-3 or TRBV12-4, the J call TRBJ2-7; D possibly corresponds to TRBD2 (7 bases). The CDR3 loop spans 13 amino acids. V was trimmed by 3 bases and J by 5 bases, leaving 11 bases between them. The CDR3 DNA reads as TGTGCCAGCAGTTTTCGGGGGGCGGACGAGCAGTACTTC. Translated, it gives CASSFRGADEQYF.

The rearrangement joins TRBV29-1 to TRBJ1-1, with D possibly TRBD1 on 5 matching bases. V was trimmed by 6 bases and J by 6 bases, leaving 14 bases between them. The CDR3 totals 12 residues. Germline CDR1 reads SQVTM; CDR2 reads ANQGSEA. The CDR3 region is CSVAVTAAEAFF. The CDR3 coding sequence is TGCAGCGTGGCCGTGACAGCGGCTGAAGCTTTCTTT.

The chain combines TRBV4-3 with TRBJ2-1; D remains ambiguous. CDR3 size: 15 residues. CDR1 and CDR2 (germline): LGHNA, YSLEER. V was pared by 4 bases and J by 9 bases, with 19 bases between. CDR3 nucleotides: TGCGCCAGCAGCCTAACCCTTTTGACCCCCAGTGAGCAGTTCTTC. Translating it yields CASSLTLLTPSEQFF.

This clone was observed a single time. The V call is TRBV29-1, the J call TRBJ2-3; 9 positions agree with TRBD1. This CDR3 spans 15 amino acids. Looked up from germline, CDR1 is SQVTM and CDR2 is ANQGSEA. V was pared by 4 bases and J by 2 bases, with 7 bases of the junction left unmatched. In nucleotides, the CDR3 is TGCAGCGTTGTCAGGGACAGGGTATCCACAGATACGCAGTATTTT. This gives the protein CSVVRDRVSTDTQYF.

This chain links TRBV28 with TRBJ1-5; 10 bases line up with TRBD1. Germline trimming cut 4 bases from V and 6 bases from J; bases unmatched to any gene: 6. The CDR3 is made up of 15 amino acids. The germline CDR1 and CDR2 sequences are MDHEN and SYDVKM. This CDR3 is CASSSTGGASQPQHF. The CDR3 bases are TGTGCCAGCAGTTCGACAGGGGGCGCAAGTCAGCCCCAGCATTTT. Together with reference TRBV28 and TRBJ1-5, the CDR3 gives the full variable domain: DVKVTQSSRYLVKRTGEKVFLECVQDMDHENMFWYRQDPGLGLRLIYFSYDVKMKEKGDIPEGYSVSREKKERFSLILESASTNQTSMYLCASSSTGGASQPQHFGDGTRLSIL.

The genes are TRBV2 and TRBJ2-5; 13 bases agree with TRBD2. V trimming: 6 bases; J trimming: 2 bases; junction bases outside the gene matches: 3. CDR1 SNHLY and CDR2 FYNNEI come from the germline V gene. The CDR3 loop spans 15 amino acids. Here the CDR3 reads CASRRTSGGQETQYF. The CDR3, as DNA: TGTGCCAGCAGGCGGACTAGCGGGGGTCAAGAGACCCAGTACTTC.

The chain joins TRBV3-1 (or the pseudogene TRBV3-2) to TRBJ2-7; D tentatively reads TRBD1 or TRBD2 (5 bases each). V lost 4 bases and J 7 bases, leaving 20 bases between the germline ends. CDR1 and CDR2 from the germline V gene are LGHDT and YNNKEL (reference sequence). The CDR3 consists of 15 residues. In DNA, the CDR3 is TGTGCCAGCAGCCCTCGGGACCGGGGATACGGGGAGCAGTACTTC. Its translation is CASSPRDRGYGEQYF.

This clone was counted a single time. The chain has TRBV19 and TRBJ1-3; no clear D gene. V dropped 7 bases and J dropped 0 bases, with 13 bases sitting between them. The germline gives CDR1 LNHDA, CDR2 SQIVND (reference sequence). The CDR3 is 15 amino acids. The CDR3 loop reads CASKVRPSSGNTIYF. The CDR3 DNA is TGTGCCAGTAAGGTGCGACCAAGCTCTGGAAACACCATATATTTT.

The rearrangement joins TRBV28 to TRBJ1-2; tentatively, D is TRBD1 (5 bases). With 2 bases removed from V and 4 bases from J, the gap between germline ends came to 14 bases. CDR1 is MDHEN and CDR2 is SYDVKM in the germline V gene. The CDR3 is 15 residues long. The CDR3 here is CASSLGAVWSYGYTF. The CDR3 bases are TGTGCCAGCAGTTTAGGGGCGGTTTGGTCCTATGGCTACACCTTC.

V is TRBV7-6 and J is TRBJ2-2, with D uncertain. CDR1 is SGHVS, CDR2 FNYEAQ, per germline. The germline V and J ends were trimmed by 0 bases and 1 base, with 3 bases remaining between them. The CDR3 runs 14 residues. DNA for the CDR3: TGTGCCAGCAGCTTAGCACGGAACACCGGGGAGCTGTTTTTT. It is translated as CASSLARNTGELFF.

The chain employs TRBV6-1 and TRBJ1-2; D gene uncertain. This CDR3 spans 16 amino acids. Germline V lookup: CDR1 MNHNS, CDR2 SASEGT. The germline V and J ends were trimmed by 0 bases and 0 bases, with 11 bases remaining between them. This CDR3 is CASSEAPGYSNYGYTF. CDR3 nucleotide sequence: TGTGCCAGCAGTGAAGCACCCGGTTACTCTAACTATGGCTACACCTTC.

There are a few counts of this clone. The J gene is TRBJ1-6, the V gene TRBV5-1; D may be TRBD1 (6 bases). Germline CDR1 is SGHRS and CDR2 is YFSETQ. The CDR3 contains 15 residues. Between the trimmed V and J ends, which lost 3 bases and 5 bases, there was a span of 12 bases. Written as DNA, the CDR3 is TGCGCCAGCAGCTCCGGACAGCCCAATAATTCACCCCTCCACTTT. This translates into CASSSGQPNNSPLHF.

The J gene is TRBJ1-4, the V gene TRBV5-1; 9 positions agree with TRBD1. J gave up 5 bases and V 4 bases, and 6 bases lay outside the gene matches. Germline V gene lookup returns CDR1 SGHRS and CDR2 YFSETQ. There are 15 residues in the CDR3. The CDR3 DNA reads as TGCGCCAGCAGCCCCAGGGGGACAGGGAATGAAAAACTGTTTTTT. Encoded protein: CASSPRGTGNEKLFF.

This chain links TRBV27 with TRBJ2-5; TRBD1 is a possible D gene (5 bases). Per germline, CDR1 MNHEY and CDR2 SMNVEV (reference sequence). CDR3 length: 14 residues. V lost 4 bases and J 7 bases, leaving 16 bases between the germline ends. For the CDR3, the DNA is TGTGCCAGCAGTTCAGGTCTAGGAAGGGGGACCCAGTACTTC. Protein sequence: CASSSGLGRGTQYF.

This CDR3 is CASSLVVGQYNEQFF. DNA for the CDR3: TGTGCCAGCAGCTTAGTGGTTGGGCAGTACAATGAGCAGTTCTTC. This rearrangement joins TRBV7-2 to TRBJ2-1; D not certain. Germline CDR1 reads SGHTA; CDR2 reads FQGNSA. V was clipped by 1 base and J by 4 bases, with 11 bases between them. The CDR3 is made up of 15 amino acids.